A single T cell receptor (beta chain) is shown here with its context. Its specificity is unknown. Individual TCR cDNA molecules each bore their own unique molecular identifier. TCRdb passed the 5' RACE reads through MiXCR, listing each CDR3 protein once. The sample records 60,000 to 90,000 distinct CDR3 sequences, 8% being singletons. This specimen belongs to a study of spatial heterogeneity in lung cancer. Regarding the study as a whole: Resection blood, more than follow-up blood, showed ubiquitous expanded tumor TCRs.

Noted time point: sample taken at primary tumor resection. Patients with untreated early-stage non-small cell lung cancer, numbering some 68, were the donors. Unsorted whole RNA from tumor, nontumor lung or frozen PBMC underwent sequencing. Germline loops: CDR1 LNHDA, CDR2 SQIVND (reference sequence). The J segment lost 7 bases and the V segment lost 7 bases, leaving 4 bases of the junction unmatched. There are 11 residues in the CDR3. The V call is TRBV19, the J call TRBJ2-7, with 7 bases identical to TRBD1. This receptor was taken from a male donor with early-stage non-small cell lung cancer. The source material was PBMCs, sampled at surgery. The CDR3 DNA reads TGTGCCAGTACCCAGGGGGATGAGCAGTACTTC. Amino acids: CASTQGDEQYF.